The 12 T cell receptor beta chains below come from one sample, sequenced in a study of cytomegalovirus exposure and HLA in healthy donors. The PCR had 60 Vbeta and 13 Jbeta primers. Clones were sequenced by immunoSEQ multiplex PCR, and TCRdb holds only the in-frame ones, with some missing. The data contain some 150,000 clones, more than 65% of them singletons. Input material: PBMCs. Receptor source: a man aged 30 to 39 in good health and CMV-seropositive.

The rearrangement links TRBV10-3 to TRBJ1-2; 7 bases line up with TRBD1. The CDR3 extends over 14 amino acids. CDR1 ENHRY and CDR2 SYGVKD come from the germline V gene. The V and J ends lost 6 bases and 4 bases, in that order; junction bases with no gene match: 8. The CDR3 nucleotides read TGTGCCATCAGAGAGGCAGGGGGTAGCTATGGCTACACCTTC. Translation gives CAIREAGGSYGYTF.

The chain combines TRBV6-4 with TRBJ2-2; a possible D gene is TRBD2 (5 bases). Deletions cut 5 bases from V and 5 bases from J, with 15 bases between. Per the germline V gene, CDR1 is MRHNA and CDR2 is SNTAGT. This CDR3 is built from 15 residues. The CDR3 nucleotides are TGTGCCAGCAGTCCTGGAGAGGGAAATACCGGGGAGCTGTTTTTT. Encoded protein: CASSPGEGNTGELFF.

On this clone itself: One end of the junction does not line up with germline, which may come from a read error. The J gene is TRBJ1-1, the V gene TRBV7-9; a possible D gene is TRBD1 (5 bases). The CDR3 runs to 16 residues. Germline lookup yields CDR1 SEHNR and CDR2 FQNEAQ (reference sequence). The CDR3 sequence is CSSSPLGGRPNTEAFF. The CDR3 DNA reads TGTTCCAGCAGCCCCCTCGGGGGAAGACCCAACACTGAAGCTTTCTTT.

CDR3 DNA sequence: TGTGCCAGCAGCCGGGACAGGGGGAAACTGTTTTTT. It is translated as CASSRDRGKLFF. This chain connects TRBV7-9 to TRBJ1-4; 11 bases line up with TRBD1. In germline, CDR1 is SEHNR, CDR2 FQNEAQ (reference sequence). This CDR3 has 12 residues. After removal of 5 bases from V and 11 bases from J, the junction contained 1 base not matched to a gene.

This sequence joins TRBV4-3 and TRBJ2-7; TRBD1 aligns across 8 bases. Trimming at V came to 0 bases and at J to 7 bases, leaving 8 bases not matched to a gene. Looked up from germline, CDR1 is LGHNA and CDR2 is YSLEER. The CDR3 covers 15 residues. The CDR3 loop is CASSQDNQGAREQYF. In DNA, the CDR3 is TGCGCCAGCAGCCAAGATAACCAGGGGGCTCGGGAGCAGTACTTC.

This chain uses TRBV27 with TRBJ1-5, with D perhaps TRBD1 (5 bases). CDR3 size: 15 residues. The V gene's germline CDR1 is MNHEY and CDR2 SMNVEV (reference sequence). Trimming took 5 bases from V and 2 from J, leaving 13 bases between them. This chain's CDR3 is CASSANRGGNQPQHF. The CDR3 nucleotides read TGTGCCAGCAGTGCCAATCGGGGGGGCAATCAGCCCCAGCATTTT.

V gene TRBV6-5 combines with J gene TRBJ2-1; TRBD1 agrees at 7 bases. Losses at the gene ends were 2 bases for V and 2 bases for J; bases not matched to a gene: 3. This CDR3 is 15 amino acids long. Germline-derived CDR1 and CDR2 are MNHEY and SVGAGI. The CDR3 nucleotides read TGTGCCAGCAGTTACGAAGGGACAGCCTACAATGAGCAGTTCTTC. This gives the protein CASSYEGTAYNEQFF.

The V gene is TRBV27, the J gene TRBJ1-3, with D possibly being TRBD1 (6 bases). This CDR3 has 19 residues. Trimming left V 5 bases short and J 1 base short, with 24 bases between. Looked up from germline, CDR1 is MNHEY and CDR2 is SMNVEV (reference sequence). This CDR3 is CASSAKGTREVGSGNTIYF. The CDR3 nucleotides are TGTGCCAGCAGTGCTAAAGGGACACGCGAAGTTGGGTCTGGAAACACCATATATTTT.

The chain couples TRBV5-1 to TRBJ2-3; 8 positions agree with TRBD1. Germline V gene sequence: CDR1 SGHRS, CDR2 YFSETQ. The V gene end was trimmed by 3 bases and the J gene end by 5 bases; junction bases not matched to a gene: 8. The CDR3 extends over 15 amino acids. The CDR3 DNA is TGCGCCAGCAGCTCAGGACAGGGACGAAGAGATACGCAGTATTTT. Its translation: CASSSGQGRRDTQYF.

CDR3 in amino acids: CASSPPTGNGYTF. CDR3 coding DNA: TGTGCCAGCAGCCCGCCGACAGGGAATGGCTACACCTTC. The chain couples TRBV28 to TRBJ1-2; 7 bases line up with TRBD1. Losses at the gene ends were 6 bases for V and 6 bases for J; bases not matched to a gene: 7. Germline loops: CDR1 MDHEN, CDR2 SYDVKM. This CDR3 comprises 13 residues.

The chain carries TRBV7-9 and TRBJ2-7; D might be TRBD1 (5 bases). This CDR3 contains 14 residues. V was clipped by 2 bases and J by 4 bases, with 12 bases between them. Germline-derived CDR1 and CDR2 are SEHNR and FQNEAQ (reference sequence). CDR3 DNA: TGTGCCAGCAGCTTACCGGGCCAGGGTTACGAGCAGTACTTC. It yields the protein CASSLPGQGYEQYF.

The V gene is TRBV18, the J gene TRBJ2-6; D perhaps matches TRBD1 (6 bases). Germline V CDR1 and CDR2: KGHSH, LQKENI. The CDR3 length is 16 residues. The ends were cut back, 0 bases at V and 1 base at J, with 7 bases in the middle. CDR3 nucleotides: TGTGCCAGCTCACCACCGGGGGCATCTGGGGCCAACGTCCTGACTTTC. Translated, it gives CASSPPGASGANVLTF.